These T cell receptor beta chains were read from a single sample in a study of response to subunit inactivated influenza vaccine. TCRdb re-called the RT-PCR reads with MiXCR, one entry per CDR3 protein. The table has 860,000 or so distinct CDR3 sequences, around 20% seen once. This material consisted of PBMCs from blood, taken 5 days after vaccination. The receptors derive from a man aged 50 or older who received an inactivated influenza vaccine. CDR3s include the opening cysteine and the closing phenylalanine or tryptophan. The order of the fields is clone size, D gene, V gene, J gene, CDR3 protein, CDR3 DNA. A D gene is named only where the DNA matches it firmly. Not every row has a clone size; where given, it reads once, few, many or a size class.

few	TRBD2	TRBV29-1	TRBJ2-1	CSVPGLEANEQFF	TGCAGCGTCCCGGGACTAGAGGCCAATGAGCAGTTCTTC
few	-	TRBV10-3	TRBJ2-5	CAISGPGETQYF	TGTGCCATCAGTGGACCAGGAGAGACCCAGTACTTC
few	-	TRBV4-1	TRBJ2-7	CASSQVPRAYEQYF	TGCGCCAGCAGCCAAGTTCCGCGAGCCTACGAGCAGTACTTC
many	TRBD1	TRBV12-3/TRBV12-4	TRBJ2-5	CASRTGTGGEETQYF	TGTGCCAGCAGGACCGGGACAGGGGGCGAAGAGACCCAGTACTTC
-	-	TRBV9	TRBJ2-3	CASSLGILRQQYF	TGTGCCAGCAGCCTCGGGATCCTCCGACAGCAGTATTTT
few	-	TRBV5-1	TRBJ2-1	CASSGASANNEQFF	TGCGCCAGCAGCGGCGCTAGTGCAAACAATGAGCAGTTCTTC
-	-	TRBV29-1	TRBJ2-2	CSVALGGNTGELFF	TGCAGCGTTGCCTTAGGGGGGAACACCGGGGAGCTGTTTTTT
-	TRBD1	TRBV7-9	TRBJ2-1	CASSRRQGLSDEQFF	TGTGCCAGCAGCCGTCGACAGGGGTTAAGCGATGAGCAGTTCTTC
-	-	TRBV4-3	TRBJ2-2	CASSQDEGRPSGELFF	TGCGCCAGCAGCCAAGATGAAGGCAGACCTAGCGGGGAGCTGTTTTTT
-	TRBD2	TRBV5-6	TRBJ2-7	CASSSERDYEQYF	TGTGCCAGCAGCTCGGAGCGGGACTACGAGCAGTACTTC
few	-	TRBV15	TRBJ2-3	CATSGKGFSTDTQYF	TGTGCCACTAGTGGAAAGGGATTTAGCACAGATACGCAGTATTTT
-	-	TRBV11-2	TRBJ2-5	CASTKGWNQETQYF	TGTGCCAGCACCAAGGGGTGGAACCAAGAGACCCAGTACTTC
few	TRBD2	TRBV6-2/TRBV6-3	TRBJ2-7	CASSYSKGLAYEQYF	TGTGCCAGCAGTTACTCTAAGGGACTAGCTTACGAGCAGTACTTC
-	TRBD1	TRBV3-1	TRBJ2-7	CASSQGTGGSYEQYF	TGTGCCAGCAGCCAAGGGACAGGGGGCTCCTACGAGCAGTACTTC
few	-	TRBV15	TRBJ1-6	CATSRSWGDSPLHF	TGTGCCACCAGCCGTTCCTGGGGGGATTCACCCCTCCACTTT
many	-	TRBV6-5	TRBJ2-2	CASSYWQGVTGELFF	TGTGCCAGCAGTTACTGGCAGGGCGTCACCGGGGAGCTGTTTTTT
-	-	TRBV7-9	TRBJ2-1	CASSQIQGPEQFF	TGTGCCAGCAGTCAGATACAGGGTCCTGAGCAGTTCTTC
few	TRBD2	TRBV20-1	TRBJ2-1	CSARLTSGGVMGNEQFF	TGCAGTGCTAGGCTGACTAGCGGGGGGGTAATGGGTAATGAGCAGTTCTTC
-	TRBD1	TRBV28	TRBJ2-1	CASHIRDSRNEQFF	TGTGCCAGCCACATTAGGGACAGCCGCAATGAGCAGTTCTTC
few	-	TRBV6-6	TRBJ2-7	CASSYPPDHEQYF	TGTGCCAGCAGTTACCCTCCCGACCACGAGCAGTACTTC
few	TRBD1	TRBV5-1	TRBJ2-1	CASSLDGQGIDEQFF	TGCGCCAGCAGCTTGGATGGACAGGGGATAGATGAGCAGTTCTTC
few	-	TRBV20-1	TRBJ1-1	CSARVVPDQNTEAFF	TGCAGTGCTAGAGTGGTTCCGGACCAGAACACTGAAGCTTTCTTT
-	-	TRBV30	TRBJ2-6	CAWTVLSGVLTF	TGTGCCTGGACTGTTCTTTCCGGCGTCCTGACTTTC
-	-	TRBV7-2	TRBJ2-5	CASSLAPAEQETQYF	TGTGCCAGCAGCTTAGCGCCAGCGGAACAAGAGACCCAGTACTTC
few	TRBD1	TRBV15	TRBJ1-2	CATSREKGQAETF	TGTGCCACCAGCAGAGAGAAAGGACAGGCTGAGACCTTC
-	-	TRBV20-1	TRBJ1-5	CSAGGSNQPQHF	TGCAGTGCTGGAGGTAGCAATCAGCCCCAGCATTTT
-	TRBD1	TRBV20-1	TRBJ2-5	CSAKETGLKTQYF	TGCAGTGCCAAGGAGACAGGGCTAAAGACCCAGTACTTC
few	-	TRBV5-1	TRBJ1-3	CASSLGSIPGNTIYF	TGCGCCAGCAGCTTGGGGAGTATACCTGGAAACACCATATATTTT
few	-	TRBV7-8	TRBJ2-1	CASSLMRVSYNEQFF	TGTGCCAGCAGCTTAATGAGGGTATCCTACAATGAGCAGTTCTTC
few	TRBD2	TRBV6-2/TRBV6-3	TRBJ2-1	CASSYPSLAGRDEQFF	TGTGCCAGCAGTTATCCATCACTAGCGGGACGGGATGAGCAGTTCTTC
few	-	TRBV20-1	TRBJ2-1	CSARGERDFNEQFF	TGCAGTGCTAGAGGGGAGAGAGACTTCAATGAGCAGTTCTTC
-	-	TRBV20-1	TRBJ2-2	CSATLANTGELFF	TGCAGTGCTACCCTAGCTAACACCGGGGAGCTGTTTTTT
few	TRBD1	TRBV15	TRBJ1-2	CATCRDSVEYGYTF	TGTGCCACCTGCCGGGACAGCGTAGAATATGGCTACACCTTC
-	-	TRBV4-3	TRBJ2-7	CASSQWRGVPYEQYF	TGCGCCAGCAGCCAGTGGCGGGGTGTCCCCTACGAGCAGTACTTC
-	TRBD1	TRBV6-5	TRBJ1-1	CASSRTGKEAFF	TGTGCCAGCAGTCGGACAGGGAAGGAAGCTTTCTTT
-	-	TRBV15	TRBJ1-1	CATSRAGPEAFF	TGTGCCACCAGCAGAGCTGGGCCTGAAGCTTTCTTT
-	-	TRBV5-5	TRBJ1-5	CASSFFRDQPQHF	TGTGCCAGCAGCTTTTTTAGGGATCAGCCCCAGCATTTT
few	-	TRBV5-1	TRBJ1-4	CASSSAGHRSPATNEKLFF	TGCGCCAGCAGCTCAGCCGGACATCGCTCACCTGCAACTAATGAAAAACTGTTTTTT
few	-	TRBV6-5	TRBJ2-1	CASGWSSSYNEQFF	TGTGCCAGCGGTTGGTCTAGCTCCTACAATGAGCAGTTCTTC
-	-	TRBV9	TRBJ1-4	CASSTEQGPNEKLFF	TGTGCCAGCAGCACCGAACAGGGACCTAATGAAAAACTGTTTTTT
once	-	TRBV24-1	TRBJ2-2	CATSDLGRELFF	TGTGCCACCAGTGATTTGGGCCGGGAGCTGTTTTTT
few	-	TRBV3-1	TRBJ2-5	CASSQEFGGGLETQYF	TGTGCCAGCAGCCAAGAATTTGGCGGAGGTTTAGAGACCCAGTACTTC
-	-	TRBV6-1	TRBJ2-7	CASSETPGEGSYEQYF	TGTGCCAGCAGTGAAACCCCTGGCGAGGGCTCCTACGAGCAGTACTTC
many	-	TRBV12-3/TRBV12-4	TRBJ1-5	CASSLGRNSNQPQHF	TGTGCCAGCAGCCTGGGACGGAATAGCAATCAGCCCCAGCATTTT
few	-	TRBV6-2/TRBV6-3	TRBJ2-5	CASSYFGQTQYF	TGTGCCAGCAGTTACTTTGGACAGACCCAGTACTTC
few	-	TRBV12-3/TRBV12-4	TRBJ1-1	CASRRQGADTEAFF	TGTGCCAGCAGACGCCAGGGAGCGGACACTGAAGCTTTCTTT
-	-	TRBV4-2	TRBJ2-1	CASSQARGSGEFF	TGTGCCAGCAGCCAAGCGAGGGGCAGCGGAGAGTTCTTC